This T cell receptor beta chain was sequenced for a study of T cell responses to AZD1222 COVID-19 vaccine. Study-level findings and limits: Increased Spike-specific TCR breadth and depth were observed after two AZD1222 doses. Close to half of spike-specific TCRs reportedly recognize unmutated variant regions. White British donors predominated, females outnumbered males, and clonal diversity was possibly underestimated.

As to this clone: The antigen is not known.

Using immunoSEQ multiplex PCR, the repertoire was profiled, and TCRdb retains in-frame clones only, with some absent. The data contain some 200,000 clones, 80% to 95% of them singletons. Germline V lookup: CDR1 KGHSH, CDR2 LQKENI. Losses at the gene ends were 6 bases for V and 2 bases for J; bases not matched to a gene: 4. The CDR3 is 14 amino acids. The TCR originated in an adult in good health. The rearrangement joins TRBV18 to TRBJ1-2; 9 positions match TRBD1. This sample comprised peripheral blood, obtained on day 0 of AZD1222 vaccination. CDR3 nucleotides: TGTGCCAGCTCCCCTGACAGGGGGAACTATGGCTACACCTTC. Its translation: CASSPDRGNYGYTF.